Listed here are 29 T cell receptor beta chains from one sample, sequenced in a study of T cell responses to AZD1222 COVID-19 vaccine. Produced via immunoSEQ multiplex PCR; TCRdb's table is partial and in-frame only. The sample lists some 120,000 clones, 90% seen once, with less than 4.5% in the top ten. The material sequenced was peripheral blood, taken on day 0 of MenACWY control vaccination. Source of these receptors: an adult in good health.

On this clone itself: This CDR3 is also generated by other DNA sequences in the sample. The chain combines TRBV18 with TRBJ2-5; D gene uncertain. This CDR3 contains 12 residues. Germline V gene data show CDR1 as KGHSH and CDR2 as LQKENI. V lost 3 bases and J 2 bases, leaving 4 bases between the germline ends. The CDR3 is CASSPTQETQYF. The CDR3 nucleotides read TGTGCCAGCTCACCCACTCAAGAGACCCAGTACTTC.

The rearrangement joins TRBV10-2 to TRBJ2-1; 10 bases map to TRBD2. This CDR3 contains 16 residues. With 3 bases clipped from V and 15 bases from J, the junction kept 17 bases outside the gene matches. Germline-derived CDR1 and CDR2 are WSHSY and SAAADI. The CDR3 DNA reads as TGCGCCAGCAGTGATCCGGAGGGCGCGAGGACTAGCGGTATGTTCTTC. Protein product: CASSDPEGARTSGMFF.

This clone showed up just once. The chain has TRBV19 and TRBJ1-5; a weak D match, TRBD1 (5 bases). Germline lookup yields CDR1 LNHDA and CDR2 SQIVND (reference sequence). The CDR3 is 15 amino acids. The V end was cut by 0 bases, the J end by 6 bases, with 12 bases between. The CDR3: CASSIEGLGGQPQHF. DNA for the CDR3: TGTGCCAGTAGTATAGAGGGATTGGGGGGTCAGCCCCAGCATTTT.

The chain combines TRBV20-1 with TRBJ1-4; D is ambiguous. Trimming shortened V by 3 bases and J by 7 bases, and 15 bases separated the two germline ends. The CDR3 runs to 14 residues. Germline values: CDR1 DFQATT, CDR2 SNEGSKA (reference sequence). In DNA form, the CDR3 reads TGCAGTGCTAGTTTGGTCGGGAGGGCTGAAAAACTGTTTTTT. It yields the protein CSASLVGRAEKLFF.

This chain links TRBV6-6 with TRBJ2-1; 13 bases align to TRBD2. From germline, CDR1 is MNHNY and CDR2 SVGAGI (reference sequence). The CDR3 is 19 residues long. With V trimmed by 6 bases and J by 1 base, 12 bases remained unmatched. CDR3 in DNA: TGTGCCAGCAGCTCCGGACTAGCGGGGGCCCTCGCTTCCTACAATGAGCAGTTCTTC. This sequence encodes CASSSGLAGALASYNEQFF.

The rearrangement uses TRBV6-5 and TRBJ2-5; possibly TRBD1 for D (7 bases). The CDR3 is 14 residues long. V lost 6 bases and J 10 bases, leaving 21 bases between the germline ends. CDR1 MNHEY and CDR2 SVGAGI come from the germline V gene. In nucleotides, the CDR3 is TGTGCCAGCAGGCAACAGGGGAGGAATGAGGGCCAGTACTTC. This sequence encodes CASRQQGRNEGQYF.

The rearrangement joins TRBV30 to TRBJ2-1, with D uncertain. Trimming shortened V by 2 bases and J by 3 bases, and 11 bases separated the two germline ends. CDR1 is GTSNPN, CDR2 SVGIG, per germline (reference sequence). The CDR3 is 14 amino acids. The chain's CDR3 is CAWSLPIGYNEQFF. The CDR3 DNA follows: TGTGCCTGGAGTCTCCCTATCGGCTACAATGAGCAGTTCTTC.

The table lists this clone with a few counts. This CDR3 is CASSLGQDSGELFF. CDR3 in DNA: TGTGCCAGCAGCTTGGGACAGGACTCCGGGGAGCTGTTTTTT. The J gene is TRBJ2-2, the V gene TRBV5-4, with D possibly being TRBD1 (6 bases). This CDR3 is built from 14 residues. Deletions cut 0 bases from V and 6 bases from J, with 9 bases between. Per the germline V gene, CDR1 is SGHNT and CDR2 is YYREEE (reference sequence).

The chain has TRBV19 and TRBJ2-1, with D hard to call. CDR1 LNHDA and CDR2 SQIVND come from the germline V gene (reference sequence). This CDR3 comprises 15 residues. Trimming left V 3 bases short and J 3 bases short, with 12 bases between. DNA of the CDR3: TGTGCCAGTAGTATTGCCAGGTCCATCTACAATGAGCAGTTCTTC. It yields the protein CASSIARSIYNEQFF.

The chain combines TRBV6-1 with TRBJ1-5; TRBD1 is a possible D gene (6 bases). Germline lookup yields CDR1 MNHNS and CDR2 SASEGT. CDR3 length: 14 residues. Trimming removed 3 bases at V and 4 bases at J, with 10 bases between. DNA of the CDR3: TGTGCCAGCAGTGAGGGACACGGTAATCAGCCCCAGCATTTT. Its protein product is CASSEGHGNQPQHF.

The CDR3 sequence: CASRHATGMSYEQYF. CDR3 sequence (DNA): TGTGCCAGCAGGCACGCGACAGGGATGTCCTACGAGCAGTACTTC. The genes are TRBV28 and TRBJ2-7, with 7 nucleotides matching TRBD1. Trimming at V came to 6 bases and at J to 1 base, leaving 9 bases not matched to a gene. The germline V gene encodes CDR1 MDHEN and CDR2 SYDVKM. The CDR3 loop spans 15 amino acids.

The V and J genes are TRBV18 and TRBJ1-2; 11 bases agree with TRBD1. The V gene end was trimmed by 3 bases and the J gene end by 7 bases; junction bases not matched to a gene: 10. Germline V CDR1 and CDR2: KGHSH, LQKENI. There are 16 residues in the CDR3. As DNA, the CDR3 is TGTGCCAGCTCACCTGGGCCGGGACAGGGGGGTTCTGGCTACACCTTC. It specifies CASSPGPGQGGSGYTF.

The chain links TRBV28 to TRBJ2-6, with TRBD1 matching 9 bases. V was clipped by 4 bases and J by 0 bases; unmatched bases: 7. Per germline, CDR1 MDHEN and CDR2 SYDVKM. The CDR3 is made up of 18 amino acids. The CDR3 region has the DNA TGTGCCAGCAGTTCTCCGACAGGGGGTAGCTCTGGGGCCAACGTCCTGACTTTC. It specifies CASSSPTGGSSGANVLTF.

The chain joins TRBV4-2 to TRBJ2-3, with D hard to call. Germline CDR1 reads LGHNA; CDR2 reads YNFKEQ. The CDR3 sequence is 13 residues long. The V end was cut by 2 bases, the J end by 0 bases, with 3 bases between. CDR3 amino acids: CASSQPSTDTQYF. CDR3 nucleotides: TGTGCCAGCAGCCAACCCAGCACAGATACGCAGTATTTT.

This rearrangement joins TRBV2 to TRBJ1-2; a weak D match, TRBD1 (6 bases). V was shortened by 4 bases and J by 0 bases, with 12 bases between the two germline ends. The CDR3 length is 15 residues. The V gene's germline CDR1 is SNHLY and CDR2 FYNNEI. CDR3 loop: CASSVGGLANYGYTF. The CDR3 DNA reads as TGTGCCAGCAGTGTAGGGGGGCTAGCTAACTATGGCTACACCTTC.

The chain is built from TRBV27 and TRBJ2-7, with D possibly TRBD1 on 8 matching bases. V was trimmed by 7 bases and J by 2 bases, leaving 21 bases between them. Germline-derived CDR1 and CDR2 are MNHEY and SMNVEV (reference sequence). This CDR3 is built from 16 residues. The CDR3 is CASKGGRDRPTYEQYF. CDR3 nucleotide sequence: TGTGCCAGCAAGGGGGGGAGGGACAGGCCTACCTACGAGCAGTACTTC.

The V and J genes are TRBV14 and TRBJ2-2, with 8 bases that match TRBD2. The ends lost 3 bases at V and 7 bases at J; junction bases unmatched: 7. This CDR3 contains 15 residues. Germline V gene data show CDR1 as SGHDN and CDR2 as FVKESK. CDR3 nucleotide sequence: TGTGCCAGCAGCCAGATACGACTAGCGAGCGGGGAGCTGTTTTTT. Its protein product is CASSQIRLASGELFF.

V gene TRBV12-3 or TRBV12-4 combines with J gene TRBJ1-1, with D perhaps TRBD1 (5 bases). CDR3 length: 13 amino acids. Trimming pared 6 bases from V and 5 bases from J, leaving 13 bases between. The CDR3 nucleotides read TGTGCCAGCAGCTTAACCGGGACTACTGAAGCTTTCTTT. Its protein product is CASSLTGTTEAFF.

This chain links TRBV5-1 with TRBJ1-4; tentative D call: TRBD1 (6 bases). CDR1 SGHRS and CDR2 YFSETQ come from the germline V gene. The CDR3 runs 16 residues. Trimming removed 3 bases from V and 8 bases from J, with 20 bases in between. The CDR3 spells CASSSTGTPGGEKLFF. The DNA of the CDR3 is TGCGCCAGCAGCTCGACCGGGACACCTGGTGGGGAAAAACTGTTTTTT.

The chain links TRBV5-6 to TRBJ1-6; TRBD1 is a possible D gene (6 bases). Germline CDR1 reads SGHDT; CDR2 reads YYEEEE. The germline V and J ends were trimmed by 5 bases and 10 bases, with 16 bases remaining between them. CDR3 length: 14 amino acids. The CDR3 region has the DNA TGTGCCAGCAGACCGGACAGAAAAACATCACCCCTCCACTTT. Its protein product is CASRPDRKTSPLHF.

The V and J genes are TRBV5-1 and TRBJ1-5, with D unclear. In germline, CDR1 is SGHRS, CDR2 YFSETQ. CDR3 length: 14 amino acids. V was pared by 0 bases and J by 2 bases, with 6 bases between. CDR3: CASSLDYGNQPQHF. Here the CDR3 DNA reads TGCGCCAGCAGCTTGGATTACGGCAATCAGCCCCAGCATTTT.

The genes are TRBV13 and TRBJ2-4; TRBD2 matches 8 bases. V was clipped by 4 bases and J by 0 bases; unmatched bases: 11. Germline V lookup: CDR1 PRHDT, CDR2 FYEKMQ (reference sequence). The CDR3 is 18 residues long. For the CDR3, the DNA is TGTGCCAGCAGCTCCCGGGGGGGGAAGGGTTTAGCCAAAAACATTCAGTACTTC. Translation gives CASSSRGGKGLAKNIQYF.

The V and J genes are TRBV5-8 and TRBJ2-5, with D maybe TRBD2 (5 bases). V was cut by 0 bases and J by 4 bases, with 10 bases left in between. Germline CDR1 is SGHTS and CDR2 is YDEGEE. The CDR3 has 14 residues. This CDR3 is CASSLVPSRETQYF. The CDR3, as DNA: TGTGCCAGCAGCTTGGTGCCTAGCAGAGAGACCCAGTACTTC.

The chain links TRBV28 to TRBJ1-5, with TRBD1 matching over 8 bases. The trim removed 3 bases at V and 5 bases at J, leaving 15 bases unmatched. The CDR3 extends over 18 amino acids. CDR1 MDHEN and CDR2 SYDVKM come from the germline V gene. CDR3 DNA sequence: TGTGCCAGCAGTTTCAACCCCCATTTTCAGGGGGCGGATCAGCCCCAGCATTTT. Its translation: CASSFNPHFQGADQPQHF.

J is TRBJ2-3 and V is TRBV4-3; D gene unclear. This CDR3 spans 13 amino acids. Germline lookup yields CDR1 LGHNA and CDR2 YSLEER. The germline V and J ends were trimmed by 0 bases and 3 bases, with 4 bases remaining between them. CDR3 sequence: CASSQDLTDTQYF. The CDR3 coding sequence is TGCGCCAGCAGCCAAGATCTTACAGATACGCAGTATTTT.

The chain employs TRBV5-6 and TRBJ2-7; 7 nucleotides align to TRBD2. J lost 2 bases, V lost 4 bases, and 6 bases had no gene match. The CDR3 totals 14 residues. Per germline, CDR1 SGHDT and CDR2 YYEEEE. The CDR3 nucleotides are TGTGCCAGCAGCCGAAGGGGAGGGACCTACGAGCAGTACTTC. Translating it yields CASSRRGGTYEQYF.

The J gene is TRBJ2-1, the V gene TRBV5-1, with TRBD2 matching over 12 bases. Germline CDR1 and CDR2: SGHRS and YFSETQ. The CDR3 extends over 17 amino acids. Losses at the gene ends were 0 bases for V and 6 bases for J; bases not matched to a gene: 7. CDR3 sequence (DNA): TGCGCCAGCAGCTTGGGTTGGCTAGCGGGAGGGGGCAATGAGCAGTTCTTC. Amino acid sequence: CASSLGWLAGGGNEQFF.

The chain combines TRBV30 with TRBJ1-4, with unresolved D. V was cut by 2 bases and J by 5 bases, with 6 bases left in between. From germline, CDR1 is GTSNPN and CDR2 SVGIG (reference sequence). The CDR3 extends over 12 amino acids. The CDR3 here is CAWSLQNEKLFF. CDR3 DNA: TGTGCCTGGAGTTTACAGAATGAAAAACTGTTTTTT. Combining the CDR3 with reference TRBV30 and TRBJ1-4 gives the whole variable domain SQTIHQWPATLVQPVGSPLSLECTVEGTSNPNLYWYRQAAGRGLQLLFYSVGIGQISSEVPQNLSASRPQDRQFILSSKKLLLSDSGFYLCAWSLQNEKLFFGSGTQLSVL.

This chain links TRBV7-9 with TRBJ2-1, with D maybe TRBD1 (5 bases). Trimming pared 5 bases from V and 4 bases from J, leaving 12 bases between. This CDR3 is built from 14 residues. The germline V gene has CDR1 SEHNR and CDR2 FQNEAQ (reference sequence). The CDR3 coding sequence is TGTGCCAGCAGCCTCAGCCCAGGGTACAATGAGCAGTTCTTC. Translated: CASSLSPGYNEQFF.